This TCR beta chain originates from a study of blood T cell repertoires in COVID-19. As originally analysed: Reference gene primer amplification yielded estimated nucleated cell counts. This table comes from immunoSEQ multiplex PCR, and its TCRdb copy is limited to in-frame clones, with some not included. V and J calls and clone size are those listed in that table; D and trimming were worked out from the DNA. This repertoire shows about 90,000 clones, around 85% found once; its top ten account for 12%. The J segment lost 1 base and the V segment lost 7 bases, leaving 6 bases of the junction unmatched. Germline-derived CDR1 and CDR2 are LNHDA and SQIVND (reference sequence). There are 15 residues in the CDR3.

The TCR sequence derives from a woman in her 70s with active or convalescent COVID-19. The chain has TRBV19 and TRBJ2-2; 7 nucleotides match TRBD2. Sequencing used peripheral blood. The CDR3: CASMGGVRNTGELFF. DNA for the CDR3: TGTGCCAGTATGGGAGGGGTGAGGAACACCGGGGAGCTGTTTTTT.